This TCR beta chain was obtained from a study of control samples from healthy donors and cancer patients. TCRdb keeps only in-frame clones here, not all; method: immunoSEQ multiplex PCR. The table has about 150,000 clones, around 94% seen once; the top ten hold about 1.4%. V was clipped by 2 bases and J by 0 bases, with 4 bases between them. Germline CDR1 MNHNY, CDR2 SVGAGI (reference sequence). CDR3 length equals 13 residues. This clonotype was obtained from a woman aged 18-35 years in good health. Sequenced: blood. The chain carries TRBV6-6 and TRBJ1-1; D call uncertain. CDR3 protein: CASSYTVNTEAFF. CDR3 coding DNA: TGTGCCAGCAGTTACACGGTGAACACTGAAGCTTTCTTT.